The 11 T cell receptor beta chains below all came from one sample that was sequenced in a study of human T cells and chemical hapten exposure (dated by TCRdb to the early 2020s). The time point label here, explained by the study, means: healthy volunteer bleed at 6 weeks. Total RNA was isolated from unfractionated whole blood collected in Tempus Blood RNA tubes. Libraries were built with RACE. TCRdb shows the sequencer as NextSeq 500. The public reads were reanalyzed by TCRdb: fastp trimming at Q25, MiXCR alignment, in-frame beta chains only. For every CDR3 protein sequence, its rows merge into one entry that carries the most common genes and DNA. In this sample the table shows some 65,000 distinct CDR3 sequences, 6% to 7% of which occur a single time. The ten largest account for around 3.4% of the sample. Sequences were obtained from whole blood. These receptors were collected from a female donor in good health. Some clones in this sample may be carry-over from other donors' samples.

Many counts were recorded for this clonotype. The chain employs TRBV5-1 and TRBJ1-1; no clear D gene. The CDR3 sequence is 13 residues long. V lost 7 bases to trimming and J lost 0 bases, with 10 bases between them. Germline-derived CDR1 and CDR2 are SGHRS and YFSETQ. The CDR3 loop reads CASSSLVNTEAFF. In DNA form, the CDR3 reads TGCGCCAGCTCGAGTCTGGTGAACACTGAAGCTTTCTTT.

In its sample, this clonotype was seen many times. The V gene is TRBV20-1, the J gene TRBJ1-1; 8 nucleotides align to TRBD1. CDR3 length: 16 residues. The V gene's germline CDR1 is DFQATT and CDR2 SNEGSKA (reference sequence). The V and J ends lost 0 bases and 1 base, in that order; junction bases with no gene match: 7. CDR3 in DNA: TGCAGTGCTAGAGATCCCAGGACAGGGACGAACACTGAAGCTTTCTTT. Its translation is CSARDPRTGTNTEAFF.

The chain employs TRBV3-1 and TRBJ1-1; D uncertain. Germline V gene sequence: CDR1 LGHDT, CDR2 YNNKEL (reference sequence). This CDR3 is built from 14 residues. The V gene lost 1 base and the J gene lost 4 bases, with 10 bases spanning the gap. The chain's CDR3 is CASSQAFRITEAFF. DNA of the CDR3: TGTGCCAGCAGCCAAGCGTTCCGTATCACTGAAGCTTTCTTT.

This clonotype appeared many times. This rearrangement joins TRBV2 to TRBJ2-1; D gene unclear. Trimming took off 4 bases at V and 9 bases at J, with 13 bases between the two ends. The CDR3 sequence is 13 residues long. Germline V gene lookup returns CDR1 SNHLY and CDR2 FYNNEI. For the CDR3, the DNA is TGTGCCAGCAGTGCACAGTTCAATGGTGAGCAGTTCTTC. This codes for CASSAQFNGEQFF.

This clonotype was recorded a few times. This sequence joins TRBV6-1 and TRBJ2-7; D ambiguous. V lost 1 base and J 4 bases, leaving 17 bases between the germline ends. The CDR3 runs to 16 residues. The germline CDR1 and CDR2 sequences are MNHNS and SASEGT. The chain's CDR3 is CASSEEPIPRLYEQYF. For the CDR3, the DNA is TGTGCCAGCAGTGAAGAGCCGATTCCACGTCTATACGAGCAGTACTTC.

The rearrangement joins TRBV2 to TRBJ2-5; D is uncertain. Germline CDR1 and CDR2: SNHLY and FYNNEI. Trimming took 5 bases from V and 3 from J, leaving 16 bases between them. The CDR3 totals 15 residues. CDR3 DNA: TGTGCCAGCAGTACCTTCGGCATTGCGAAAGAGACCCAGTACTTC. It yields the protein CASSTFGIAKETQYF.

This clonotype is termed medium-sized (0.01 to 0.1%). This chain's CDR3 is CASSLGLAGEETQYF. DNA of the CDR3: TGTGCCAGCAGCTTAGGACTAGCGGGAGAAGAGACCCAGTACTTC. J is TRBJ2-5 and V is TRBV7-2; 12 bases map to TRBD2. Germline loops: CDR1 SGHTA, CDR2 FQGNSA. J gave up 3 bases and V 1 base, and 0 bases lay outside the gene matches. This CDR3 region has 15 residues.

This clonotype appeared many times. This sequence joins TRBV20-1 and TRBJ2-3; 12 bases align to TRBD2. This CDR3 comprises 15 residues. Germline V gives CDR1 DFQATT, CDR2 SNEGSKA (reference sequence). The ends lost 5 bases at V and 4 bases at J; junction bases unmatched: 7. The CDR3 nucleotides read TGCAGTGCTTCGACTAGCGGGAGACCCGCAGATACGCAGTATTTT. It translates to CSASTSGRPADTQYF.

This clonotype was detected a few times. V usage is TRBV7-3 and J usage is TRBJ2-1; 16 bases are shared with TRBD2. CDR3 length: 17 amino acids. The J segment lost 8 bases and the V segment lost 5 bases, leaving 9 bases of the junction unmatched. The germline gives CDR1 SGHTA, CDR2 FQGTGA. In DNA form, the CDR3 reads TGTGCCAGCAGCCAAGGGACTAGCGGGAGGGCTGGGGATGAGCAGTTCTTC. Its translation is CASSQGTSGRAGDEQFF.

The chain carries TRBV12-3 or TRBV12-4 and TRBJ1-1; D is unresolved. V was clipped by 3 bases and J by 2 bases, with 7 bases between them. The CDR3 covers 13 residues. CDR3 DNA: TGTGCCAGCAGTTTTATGGAAAACACTGAAGCTTTCTTT. This translates into CASSFMENTEAFF.

The sample holds many counts of this clonotype. The rearrangement links TRBV29-1 to TRBJ2-7; TRBD1 agrees at 9 bases. Germline CDR1 reads SQVTM; CDR2 reads ANQGSEA. V lost 5 bases to trimming and J lost 3 bases; unmatched junction nucleotides: 2. This CDR3 region has 12 residues. The CDR3 nucleotides are TGCAGCGTTAACAGGGGGCTCTACGAGCAGTACTTC. As protein: CSVNRGLYEQYF.